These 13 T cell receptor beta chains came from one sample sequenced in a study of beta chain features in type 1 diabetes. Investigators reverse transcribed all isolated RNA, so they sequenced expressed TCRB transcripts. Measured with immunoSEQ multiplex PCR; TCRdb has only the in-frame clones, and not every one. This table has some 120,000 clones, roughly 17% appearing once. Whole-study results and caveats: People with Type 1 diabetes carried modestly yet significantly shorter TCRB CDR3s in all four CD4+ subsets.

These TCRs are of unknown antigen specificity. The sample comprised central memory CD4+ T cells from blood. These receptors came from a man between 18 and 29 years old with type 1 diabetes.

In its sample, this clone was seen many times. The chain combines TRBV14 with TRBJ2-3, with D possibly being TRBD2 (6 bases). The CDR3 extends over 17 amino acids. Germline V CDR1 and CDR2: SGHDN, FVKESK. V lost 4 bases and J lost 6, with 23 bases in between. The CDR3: CASSLFRQGLTGDTQYF. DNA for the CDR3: TGTGCCAGCAGCCTCTTTCGGCAGGGACTTACTGGGGATACGCAGTATTTT.

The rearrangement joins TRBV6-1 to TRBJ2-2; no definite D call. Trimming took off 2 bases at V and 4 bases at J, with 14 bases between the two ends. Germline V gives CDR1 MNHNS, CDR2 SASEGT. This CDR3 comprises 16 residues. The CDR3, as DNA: TGTGCCAGCAGTGAACTGGGGAATCCGAGCACCGGGGAGCTGTTTTTT. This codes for CASSELGNPSTGELFF.

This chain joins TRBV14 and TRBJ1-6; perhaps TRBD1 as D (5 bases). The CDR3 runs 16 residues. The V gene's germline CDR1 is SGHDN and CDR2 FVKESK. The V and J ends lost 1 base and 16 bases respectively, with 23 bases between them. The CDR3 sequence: CASSQGGTVPLFELHF. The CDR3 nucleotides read TGTGCCAGCAGCCAAGGTGGGACCGTCCCCCTGTTTGAGCTCCACTTT. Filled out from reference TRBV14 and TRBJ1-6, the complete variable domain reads EAGVTQFPSHSVIEKGQTVTLRCDPISGHDNLYWYRRVMGKEIKFLLHFVKESKQDESGMPNNRFLAERTGGTYSTLKVQPAELEDSGVYFCASSQGGTVPLFELHFGNGTRLTVT.

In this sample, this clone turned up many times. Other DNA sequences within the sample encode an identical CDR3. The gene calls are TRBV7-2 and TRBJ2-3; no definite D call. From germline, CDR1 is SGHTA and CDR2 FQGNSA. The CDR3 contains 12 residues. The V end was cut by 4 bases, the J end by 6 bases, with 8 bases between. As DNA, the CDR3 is TGTGCCAGCAGCTACCTTAGGGATACGCAGTATTTT. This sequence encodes CASSYLRDTQYF.

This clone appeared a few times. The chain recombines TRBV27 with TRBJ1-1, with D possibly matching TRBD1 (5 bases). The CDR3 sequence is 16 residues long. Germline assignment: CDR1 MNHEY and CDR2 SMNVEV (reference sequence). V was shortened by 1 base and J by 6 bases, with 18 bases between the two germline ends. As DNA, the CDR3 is TGTGCCAGCAGTTTATTCCGGACGCTCGGGGGGGCTGAAGCTTTCTTT. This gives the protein CASSLFRTLGGAEAFF.

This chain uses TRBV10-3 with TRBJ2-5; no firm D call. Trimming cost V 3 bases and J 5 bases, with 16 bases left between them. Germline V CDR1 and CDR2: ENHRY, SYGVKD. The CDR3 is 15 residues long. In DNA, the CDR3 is TGTGCCATCAGTGATTGGGGTGAACCCCAGGAGACCCAGTACTTC. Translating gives CAISDWGEPQETQYF.

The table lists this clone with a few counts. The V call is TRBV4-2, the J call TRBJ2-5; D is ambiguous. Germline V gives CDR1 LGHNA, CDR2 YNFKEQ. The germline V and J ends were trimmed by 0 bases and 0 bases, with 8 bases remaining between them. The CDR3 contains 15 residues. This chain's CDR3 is CASSQDKVDQETQYF. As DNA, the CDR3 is TGTGCCAGCAGCCAAGATAAGGTGGACCAAGAGACCCAGTACTTC.

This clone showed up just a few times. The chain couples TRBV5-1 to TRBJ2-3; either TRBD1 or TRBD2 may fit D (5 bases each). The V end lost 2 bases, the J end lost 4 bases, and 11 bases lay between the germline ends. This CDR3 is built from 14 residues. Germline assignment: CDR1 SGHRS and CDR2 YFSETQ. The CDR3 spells CASSLLGPADTQYF. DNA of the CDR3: TGCGCCAGCAGCTTATTGGGACCCGCAGATACGCAGTATTTT.

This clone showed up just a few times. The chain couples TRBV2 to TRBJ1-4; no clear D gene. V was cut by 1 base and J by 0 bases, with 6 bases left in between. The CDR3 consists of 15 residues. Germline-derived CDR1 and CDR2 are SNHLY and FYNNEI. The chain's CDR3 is CASSEEVATNEKLFF. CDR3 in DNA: TGTGCCAGCAGTGAAGAGGTGGCAACTAATGAAAAACTGTTTTTT.

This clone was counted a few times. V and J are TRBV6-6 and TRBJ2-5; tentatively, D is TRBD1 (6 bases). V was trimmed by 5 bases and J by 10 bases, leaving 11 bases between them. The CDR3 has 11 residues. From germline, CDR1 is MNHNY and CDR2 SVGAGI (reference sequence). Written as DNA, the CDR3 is TGTGCCAGCAGTCCCCAGGGGTTCCAGTACTTC. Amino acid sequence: CASSPQGFQYF.

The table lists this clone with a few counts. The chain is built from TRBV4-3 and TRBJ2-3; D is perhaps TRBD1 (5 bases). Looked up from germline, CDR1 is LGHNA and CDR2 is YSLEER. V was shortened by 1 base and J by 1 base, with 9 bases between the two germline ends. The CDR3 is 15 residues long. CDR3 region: CASSQVIGGTDTQYF. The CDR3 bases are TGCGCCAGCAGCCAAGTGATAGGGGGCACAGATACGCAGTATTTT.

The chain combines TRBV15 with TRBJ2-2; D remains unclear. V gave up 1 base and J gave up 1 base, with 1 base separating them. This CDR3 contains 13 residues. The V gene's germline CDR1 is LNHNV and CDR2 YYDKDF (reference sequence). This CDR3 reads CATSRGNTGELFF. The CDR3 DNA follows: TGTGCCACCAGCAGAGGGAACACCGGGGAGCTGTTTTTT.

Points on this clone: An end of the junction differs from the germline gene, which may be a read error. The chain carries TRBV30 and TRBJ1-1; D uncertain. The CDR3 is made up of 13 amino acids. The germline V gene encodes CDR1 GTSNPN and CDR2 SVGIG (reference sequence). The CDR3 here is CAWNRDLNAEAFF. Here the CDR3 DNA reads TGTGCCTGGAACCGCGACCTGAACGCTGAAGCTTTCTTT.